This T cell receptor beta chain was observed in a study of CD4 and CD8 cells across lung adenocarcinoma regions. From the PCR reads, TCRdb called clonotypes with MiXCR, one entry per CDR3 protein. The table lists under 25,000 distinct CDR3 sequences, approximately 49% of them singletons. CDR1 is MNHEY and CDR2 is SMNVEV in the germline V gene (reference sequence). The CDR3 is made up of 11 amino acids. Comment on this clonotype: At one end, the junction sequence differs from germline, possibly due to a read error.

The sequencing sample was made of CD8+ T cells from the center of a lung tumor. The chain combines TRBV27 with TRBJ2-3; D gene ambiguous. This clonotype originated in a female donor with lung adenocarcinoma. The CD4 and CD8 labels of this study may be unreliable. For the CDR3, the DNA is TGTGCCAGCGGTGCCACAAATATTCAGTACTTT. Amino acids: CASGATNIQYF.